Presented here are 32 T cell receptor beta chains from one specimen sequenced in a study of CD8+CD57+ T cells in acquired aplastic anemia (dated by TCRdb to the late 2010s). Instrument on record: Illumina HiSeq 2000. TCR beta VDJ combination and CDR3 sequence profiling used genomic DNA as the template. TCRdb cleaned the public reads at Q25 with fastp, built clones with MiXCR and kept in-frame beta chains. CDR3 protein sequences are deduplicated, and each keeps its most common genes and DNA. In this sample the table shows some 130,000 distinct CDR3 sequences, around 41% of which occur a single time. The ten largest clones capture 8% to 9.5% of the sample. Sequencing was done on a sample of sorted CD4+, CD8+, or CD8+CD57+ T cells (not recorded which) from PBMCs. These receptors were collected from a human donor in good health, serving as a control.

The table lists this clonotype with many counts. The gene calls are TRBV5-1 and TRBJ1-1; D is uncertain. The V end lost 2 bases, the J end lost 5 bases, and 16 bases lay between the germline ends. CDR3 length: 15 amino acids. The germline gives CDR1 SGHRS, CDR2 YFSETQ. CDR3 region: CASSFGGTLGTEAFF. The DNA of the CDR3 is TGCGCCAGCAGCTTCGGAGGCACACTGGGGACTGAAGCTTTCTTT.

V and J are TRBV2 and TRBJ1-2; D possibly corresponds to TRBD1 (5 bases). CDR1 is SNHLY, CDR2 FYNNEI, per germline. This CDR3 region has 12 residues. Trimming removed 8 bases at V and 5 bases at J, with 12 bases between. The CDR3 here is CASVGGIYGYTF. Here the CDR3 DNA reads TGTGCCAGCGTCGGGGGAATATATGGCTACACCTTC.

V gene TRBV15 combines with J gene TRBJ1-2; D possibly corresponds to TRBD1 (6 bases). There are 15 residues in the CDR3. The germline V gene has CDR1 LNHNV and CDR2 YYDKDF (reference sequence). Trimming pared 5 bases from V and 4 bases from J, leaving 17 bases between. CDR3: CATSVPGGGLYGYTF. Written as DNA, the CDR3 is TGTGCCACCAGCGTGCCCGGCGGGGGCCTCTATGGCTACACCTTC.

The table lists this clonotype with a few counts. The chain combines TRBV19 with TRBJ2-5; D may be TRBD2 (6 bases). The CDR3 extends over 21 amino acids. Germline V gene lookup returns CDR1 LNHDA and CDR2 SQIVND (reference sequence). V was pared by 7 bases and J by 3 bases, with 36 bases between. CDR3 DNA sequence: TGTGCCAGTACCGCTACGGGGGTCGCAGGGCCCGTTTCGGGGTTCGAAGAGACCCAGTACTTC. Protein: CASTATGVAGPVSGFEETQYF.

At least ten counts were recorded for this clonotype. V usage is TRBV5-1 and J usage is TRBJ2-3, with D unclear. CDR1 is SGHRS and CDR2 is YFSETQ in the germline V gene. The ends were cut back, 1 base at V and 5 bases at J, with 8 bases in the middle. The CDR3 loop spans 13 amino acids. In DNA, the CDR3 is TGCGCCAGCAGCTTGAGCGTCAGAGATACGCAGTATTTT. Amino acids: CASSLSVRDTQYF.

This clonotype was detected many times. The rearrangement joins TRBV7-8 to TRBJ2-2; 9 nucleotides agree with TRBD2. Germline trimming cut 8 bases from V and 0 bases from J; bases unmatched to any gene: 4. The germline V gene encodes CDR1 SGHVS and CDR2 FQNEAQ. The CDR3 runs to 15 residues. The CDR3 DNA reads TGTGCCAGCGGCCCTAGCGGGGCGAACACCGGGGAGCTGTTTTTT. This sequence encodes CASGPSGANTGELFF.

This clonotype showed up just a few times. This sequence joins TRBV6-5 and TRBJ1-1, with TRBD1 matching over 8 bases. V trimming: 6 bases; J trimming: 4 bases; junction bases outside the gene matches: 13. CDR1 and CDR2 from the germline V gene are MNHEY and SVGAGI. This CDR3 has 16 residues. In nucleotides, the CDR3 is TGTGCCAGCAGGGCCGGACAGGGAGGTGTTGGCACTGAAGCTTTCTTT. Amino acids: CASRAGQGGVGTEAFF.

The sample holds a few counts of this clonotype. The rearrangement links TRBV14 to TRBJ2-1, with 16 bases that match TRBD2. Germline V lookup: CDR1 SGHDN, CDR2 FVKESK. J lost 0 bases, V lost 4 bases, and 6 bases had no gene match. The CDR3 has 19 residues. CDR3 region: CASSLGGLAGGGSYNEQFF. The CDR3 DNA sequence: TGTGCCAGCAGCCTAGGGGGACTAGCGGGAGGGGGCTCCTACAATGAGCAGTTCTTC.

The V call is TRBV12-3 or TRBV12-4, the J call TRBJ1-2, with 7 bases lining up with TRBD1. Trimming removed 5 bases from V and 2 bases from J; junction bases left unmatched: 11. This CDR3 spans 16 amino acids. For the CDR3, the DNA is TGTGCCAGCAGTCGAATCGGGGCAGGGGGGAACTATGGCTACACCTTC. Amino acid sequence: CASSRIGAGGNYGYTF.

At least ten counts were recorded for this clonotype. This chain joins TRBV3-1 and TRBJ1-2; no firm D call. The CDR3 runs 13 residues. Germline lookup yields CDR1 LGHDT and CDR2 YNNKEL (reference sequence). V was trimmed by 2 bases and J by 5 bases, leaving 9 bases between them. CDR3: CASSQLSQYGYTF. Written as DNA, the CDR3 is TGTGCCAGCAGCCAATTAAGCCAATATGGCTACACCTTC.

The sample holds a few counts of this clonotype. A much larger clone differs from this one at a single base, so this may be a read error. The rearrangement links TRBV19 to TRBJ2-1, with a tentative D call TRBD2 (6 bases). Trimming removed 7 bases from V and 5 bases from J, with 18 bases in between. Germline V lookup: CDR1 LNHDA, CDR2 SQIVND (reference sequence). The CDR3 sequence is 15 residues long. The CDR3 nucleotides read TGTGCCAGTATTTCCTCCGGGAGTCAAAACAATGAGCAGTTCTTC. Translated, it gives CASISSGSQNNEQFF.

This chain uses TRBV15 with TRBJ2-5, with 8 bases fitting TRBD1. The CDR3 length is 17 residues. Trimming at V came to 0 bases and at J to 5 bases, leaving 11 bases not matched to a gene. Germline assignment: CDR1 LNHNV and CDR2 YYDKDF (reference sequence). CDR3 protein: CATSRDRGTGQGETQYF. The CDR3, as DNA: TGTGCCACCAGCAGAGATAGGGGGACAGGCCAAGGGGAGACCCAGTACTTC.

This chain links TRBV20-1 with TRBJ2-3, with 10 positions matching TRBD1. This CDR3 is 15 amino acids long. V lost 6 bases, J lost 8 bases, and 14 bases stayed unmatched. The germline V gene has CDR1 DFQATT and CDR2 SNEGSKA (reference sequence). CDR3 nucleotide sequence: TGCAGTGCGCTGTTGACAGGGGGCGCATACGGTACGCAGTATTTT. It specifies CSALLTGGAYGTQYF.

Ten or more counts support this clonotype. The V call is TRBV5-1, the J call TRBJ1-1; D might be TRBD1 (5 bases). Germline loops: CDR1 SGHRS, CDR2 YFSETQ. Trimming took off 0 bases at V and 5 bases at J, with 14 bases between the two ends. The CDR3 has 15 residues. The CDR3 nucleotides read TGCGCCAGCAGCTTGGCGGGGCATCCGAAAACTGAAGCTTTCTTT. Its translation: CASSLAGHPKTEAFF.

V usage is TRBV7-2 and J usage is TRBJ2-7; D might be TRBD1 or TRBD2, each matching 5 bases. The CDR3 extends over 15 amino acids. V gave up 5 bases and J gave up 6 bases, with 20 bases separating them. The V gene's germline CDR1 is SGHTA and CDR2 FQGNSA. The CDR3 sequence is CASSPRMARDLEQYF. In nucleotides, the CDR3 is TGTGCCAGCAGCCCCCGGATGGCCAGGGACCTCGAGCAGTACTTC.

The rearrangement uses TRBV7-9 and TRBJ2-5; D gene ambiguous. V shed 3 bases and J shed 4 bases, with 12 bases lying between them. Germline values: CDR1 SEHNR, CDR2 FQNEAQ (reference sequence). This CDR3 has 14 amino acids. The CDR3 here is CASSFSTDAETQYF. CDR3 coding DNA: TGTGCCAGCAGCTTTTCAACGGATGCAGAGACCCAGTACTTC.

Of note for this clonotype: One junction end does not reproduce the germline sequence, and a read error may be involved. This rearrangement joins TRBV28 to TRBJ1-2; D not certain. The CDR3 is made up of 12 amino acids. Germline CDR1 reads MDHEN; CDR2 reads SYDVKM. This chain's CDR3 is CACSWERRGYTF. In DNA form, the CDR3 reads TGCGCCTGCAGTTGGGAAAGGAGGGGCTACACCTTC.

The CDR3 region is CASSQDLRAIYGYTF. The DNA for the CDR3 is TGTGCCAGCAGCCAAGATCTTCGGGCTATCTATGGCTACACCTTC. The J gene is TRBJ1-2, the V gene TRBV3-1; unclear D gene. V was clipped by 0 bases and J by 4 bases, with 12 bases between them. Germline V gives CDR1 LGHDT, CDR2 YNNKEL (reference sequence). The CDR3 runs 15 residues.

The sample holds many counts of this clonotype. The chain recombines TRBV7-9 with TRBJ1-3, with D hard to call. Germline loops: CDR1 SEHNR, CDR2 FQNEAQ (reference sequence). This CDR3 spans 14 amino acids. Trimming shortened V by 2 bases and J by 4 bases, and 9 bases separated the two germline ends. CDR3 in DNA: TGTGCCAGCAGCTTAAGACACTCCGGAAACACCATATATTTT. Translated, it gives CASSLRHSGNTIYF. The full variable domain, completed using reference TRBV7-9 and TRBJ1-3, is DTGVSQNPRHKITKRGQNVTFRCDPISEHNRLYWYRQTLGQGPEFLTYFQNEAQLEKSRLLSDRFSAERPKGSFSTLEIQRTEQGDSAMYLCASSLRHSGNTIYFGEGSWLTVV.

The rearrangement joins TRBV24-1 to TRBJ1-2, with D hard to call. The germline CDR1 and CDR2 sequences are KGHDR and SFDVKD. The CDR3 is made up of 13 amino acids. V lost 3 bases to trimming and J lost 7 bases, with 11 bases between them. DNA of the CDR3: TGTGCCACCAGTGATACGACGGAGCGTGGCTACACCTTC. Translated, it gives CATSDTTERGYTF.

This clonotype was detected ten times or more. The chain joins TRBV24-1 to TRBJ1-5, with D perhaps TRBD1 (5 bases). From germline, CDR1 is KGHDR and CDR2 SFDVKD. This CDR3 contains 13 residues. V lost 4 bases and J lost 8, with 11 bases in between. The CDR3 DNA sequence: TGTGCCACCAGTGAGGTGGGGCTAGAGCCCCAGCATTTT. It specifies CATSEVGLEPQHF.

CDR3 sequence reads: CSVEVVGREYGYTF. CDR3 in DNA: TGCAGCGTTGAGGTAGTGGGCAGGGAATATGGCTACACCTTC. This sequence joins TRBV29-1 and TRBJ1-2; possibly TRBD1 for D (5 bases). V was clipped by 3 bases and J by 5 bases, with 16 bases between them. From germline, CDR1 is SQVTM and CDR2 ANQGSEA. The CDR3 loop spans 14 amino acids.

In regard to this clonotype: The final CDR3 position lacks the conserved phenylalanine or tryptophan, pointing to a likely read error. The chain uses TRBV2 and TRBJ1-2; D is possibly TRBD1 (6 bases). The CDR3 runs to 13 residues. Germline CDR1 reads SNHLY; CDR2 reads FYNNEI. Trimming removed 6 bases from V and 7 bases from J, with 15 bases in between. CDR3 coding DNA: TGTGCCAGCAGCGAGCAAACAGGGTCTGGCTACACCATC. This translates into CASSEQTGSGYTI.

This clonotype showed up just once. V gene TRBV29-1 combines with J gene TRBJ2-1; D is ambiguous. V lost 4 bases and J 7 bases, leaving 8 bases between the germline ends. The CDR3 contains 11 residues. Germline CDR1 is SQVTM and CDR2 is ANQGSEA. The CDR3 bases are TGCAGCGTTGCAGGAAGGAATGAGCAGTTCTTC. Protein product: CSVAGRNEQFF.

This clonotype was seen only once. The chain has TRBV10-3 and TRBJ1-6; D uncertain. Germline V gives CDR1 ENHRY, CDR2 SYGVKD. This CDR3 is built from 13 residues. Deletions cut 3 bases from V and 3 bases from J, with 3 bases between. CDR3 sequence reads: CAISDSYNSPLHF. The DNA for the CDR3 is TGTGCCATCAGTGACAGCTATAATTCACCCCTCCACTTT.

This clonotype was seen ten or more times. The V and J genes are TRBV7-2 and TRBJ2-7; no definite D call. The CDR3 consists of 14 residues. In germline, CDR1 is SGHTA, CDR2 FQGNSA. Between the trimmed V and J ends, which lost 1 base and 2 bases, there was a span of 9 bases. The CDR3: CASSLGWGTYEQYF. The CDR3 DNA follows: TGTGCCAGCAGCTTAGGGTGGGGAACCTACGAGCAGTACTTC.

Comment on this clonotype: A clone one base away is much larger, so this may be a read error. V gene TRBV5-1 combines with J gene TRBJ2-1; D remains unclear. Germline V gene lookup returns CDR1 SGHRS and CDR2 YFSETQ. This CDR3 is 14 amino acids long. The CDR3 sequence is CASSLDQPFNERFF. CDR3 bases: TGCGCCAGCAGCTTGGACCAGCCCTTCAATGAGCGGTTCTTC.

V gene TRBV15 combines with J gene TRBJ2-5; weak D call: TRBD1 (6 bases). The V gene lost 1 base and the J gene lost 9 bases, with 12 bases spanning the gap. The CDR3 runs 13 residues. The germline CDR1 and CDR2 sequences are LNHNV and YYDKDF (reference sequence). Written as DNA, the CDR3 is TGTGCCACCAGCAGAGTCGCGTCAGGGGCCCAGTACTTC. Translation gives CATSRVASGAQYF.

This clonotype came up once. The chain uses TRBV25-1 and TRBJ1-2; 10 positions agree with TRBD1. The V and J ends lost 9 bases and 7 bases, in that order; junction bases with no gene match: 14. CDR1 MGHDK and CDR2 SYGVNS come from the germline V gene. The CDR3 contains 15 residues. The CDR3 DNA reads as TGTGCCAGTAGCAGTACGGGACAGGGGTTATTTGGCTACACCTTC. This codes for CASSSTGQGLFGYTF.

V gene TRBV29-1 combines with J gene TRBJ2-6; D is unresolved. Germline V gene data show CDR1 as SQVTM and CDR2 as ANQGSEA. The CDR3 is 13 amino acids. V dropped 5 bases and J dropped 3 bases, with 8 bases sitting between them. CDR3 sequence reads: CSVRWDGANVLTF. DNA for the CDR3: TGCAGCGTTCGATGGGATGGGGCCAACGTCCTGACTTTC.

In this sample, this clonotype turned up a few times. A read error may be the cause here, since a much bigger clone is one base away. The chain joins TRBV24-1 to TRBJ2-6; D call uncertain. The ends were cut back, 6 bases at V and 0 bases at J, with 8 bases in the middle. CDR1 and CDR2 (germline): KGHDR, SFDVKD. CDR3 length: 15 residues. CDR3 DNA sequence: TGTGCCACCAGTTCCCCCAGCTCTGGGGCCAACGTCCTGACTTTC. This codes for CATSSPSSGANVLTF.

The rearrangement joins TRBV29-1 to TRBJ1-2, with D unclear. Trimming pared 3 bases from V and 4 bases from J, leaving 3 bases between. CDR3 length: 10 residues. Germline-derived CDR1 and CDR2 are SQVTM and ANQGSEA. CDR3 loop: CSVDGYGYTF. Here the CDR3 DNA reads TGCAGCGTTGATGGCTATGGCTACACCTTC.